This T cell receptor (beta chain) was found in a study of blood T cell repertoires in COVID-19. The CDR3 contains 14 residues. Germline V gene data show CDR1 as KGHDR and CDR2 as SFDVKD. The trim removed 6 bases at V and 10 bases at J, leaving 11 bases unmatched. Produced via immunoSEQ multiplex PCR; TCRdb's table is partial and in-frame only. This repertoire shows 400,000 to 550,000 clones, 70% to 90% found once; its top ten account for approximately 2%. The clonotype originates from a young woman with acute COVID-19. This chain joins TRBV24-1 and TRBJ1-3, with 7 bases lining up with TRBD1. The sample taken for sequencing was PBMCs or T cells enriched from blood (not recorded which). The DNA of the CDR3 is TGTGCCACCAGTAACCGGGACAGTAGAGGGACCATATATTTT. This translates into CATSNRDSRGTIYF.